These 24 T cell receptor beta chains share one sample of origin, sequenced in a study of shared clonotypes between healthy human individuals. Repertoires were generated with immunoSEQ multiplex PCR, while TCRdb's copy carries only in-frame clones and drops some. The sample records about 510,000 clones, around 74% being singletons. Material: PBMCs. Every receptor here comes from a woman in her thirties or forties in good health. Some clones in this sample may be carry-over from other donors' samples.

A single count supports this clone. Relative to the germline gene, one junction end is altered; a read error may explain this. The chain links TRBV6-1 to TRBJ2-1, with D possibly being TRBD2 (5 bases). Looked up from germline, CDR1 is MNHNS and CDR2 is SASEGT. The CDR3 extends over 16 amino acids. Here the CDR3 DNA reads TGTGCCAGCAGCGAAGAACCCCGAGACTACCTCCTTGAGCAGTTCTTC. Translation gives CASSEEPRDYLLEQFF.

The J gene is TRBJ1-4, the V gene TRBV5-4, with unresolved D. The V end was cut by 4 bases, the J end by 7 bases, with 11 bases between. This CDR3 has 13 residues. Germline V lookup: CDR1 SGHNT, CDR2 YYREEE (reference sequence). The CDR3 DNA follows: TGTGCCAGCAGCCTCGGGAGGGTTGAAAAACTGTTTTTT. Amino acid sequence: CASSLGRVEKLFF.

The chain couples TRBV5-1 to TRBJ2-1, with 7 bases lining up with TRBD1. This CDR3 has 14 amino acids. Germline loops: CDR1 SGHRS, CDR2 YFSETQ. V lost 2 bases and J lost 6; bases outside the gene matches: 5. The CDR3 region has the DNA TGCGCCAGCAGCTTTGGGACAGCGATCAATGAGCAGTTCTTC. Its protein is CASSFGTAINEQFF.

The rearrangement uses TRBV7-6 and TRBJ1-5, with a weak D call TRBD1 (6 bases). V shed 5 bases and J shed 2 bases, with 22 bases lying between them. The CDR3 spans 18 residues. CDR1 is SGHVS, CDR2 FNYEAQ, per germline. This CDR3 is CASSPGDLGYGGNQPQHF. For the CDR3, the DNA is TGTGCCAGCAGCCCAGGGGACCTAGGGTACGGGGGCAATCAGCCCCAGCATTTT.

The V gene is TRBV15, the J gene TRBJ2-7, with 10 bases matching TRBD2. This CDR3 comprises 16 residues. The germline CDR1 and CDR2 sequences are LNHNV and YYDKDF (reference sequence). With V trimmed by 3 bases and J by 0 bases, 5 bases remained unmatched. The CDR3 DNA is TGTGCCACCAGCAGTGGGACTAGCGCTACCTCCTACGAGCAGTACTTC. It translates to CATSSGTSATSYEQYF. Full variable domain (missing parts from reference TRBV15 and TRBJ2-7): DAMVIQNPRYQVTQFGKPVTLSCSQTLNHNVMYWYQQKSSQAPKLLFHYYDKDFNNEADTPDNFQSRRPNTSFCFLDIRSPGLGDTAMYLCATSSGTSATSYEQYFGPGTRLTVT.

This clone was observed a handful of times. In DNA, the CDR3 is TGTGCCAGCAGTTGGACAGGGGTTGGGGCTGAAGCTTTCTTT. Protein product: CASSWTGVGAEAFF. The V and J genes are TRBV28 and TRBJ1-1, with 9 bases lining up with TRBD1. The trim removed 4 bases at V and 6 bases at J, leaving 6 bases unmatched. The germline V gene has CDR1 MDHEN and CDR2 SYDVKM. The length of the CDR3 is 14 residues.

This clone occurred once. CDR3 bases: TGCAGCGTTGAGATGGGAGGGCCTGGTAATGAGCAGTTCTTC. This gives the protein CSVEMGGPGNEQFF. The chain carries TRBV29-1 and TRBJ2-1; 7 nucleotides line up with TRBD2. Looked up from germline, CDR1 is SQVTM and CDR2 is ANQGSEA. This CDR3 region has 14 residues. V dropped 3 bases and J dropped 7; count of bases not matched to a gene: 9.

This chain joins TRBV7-2 and TRBJ2-7; TRBD2 matches 9 bases. This CDR3 has 13 residues. V was clipped by 6 bases and J by 3 bases; unmatched bases: 3. CDR1 and CDR2 (germline): SGHTA, FQGNSA. CDR3 in DNA: TGTGCCAGCAGGAAACTAGCGGGCTACGAGCAGTACTTC. Translated, it gives CASRKLAGYEQYF.

J is TRBJ1-2 and V is TRBV29-1; D ambiguous. The CDR3 length is 12 residues. Germline V gives CDR1 SQVTM, CDR2 ANQGSEA. V lost 6 bases, J lost 2 bases, and 10 bases lay in between. The DNA for the CDR3 is TGCAGCGTAGGTAATCAGAACTATGGCTACACCTTC. This translates into CSVGNQNYGYTF.

This clone was observed a few times. The J gene is TRBJ2-1, the V gene TRBV4-3; D is ambiguous. Trimming stripped 4 bases from V and 8 bases from J, with 9 bases between. CDR1 is LGHNA and CDR2 is YSLEER in the germline V gene. The CDR3 is 12 residues long. The DNA of the CDR3 is TGCGCCAGCAGCCGCGGAAGGTATGAGCAGTTCTTC. This codes for CASSRGRYEQFF.

This clone was seen a handful of times. The chain carries TRBV29-1 and TRBJ1-5, with a possible D match to TRBD1 (5 bases). Per the germline V gene, CDR1 is SQVTM and CDR2 is ANQGSEA. Trimming pared 6 bases from V and 5 bases from J, leaving 11 bases between. The CDR3 spans 12 residues. The CDR3 loop is CSVADSYQPQHF. As DNA, the CDR3 is TGCAGCGTCGCAGACAGTTATCAGCCCCAGCATTTT.

The rearrangement links TRBV5-4 to TRBJ2-7, with 8 bases lining up with TRBD2. V dropped 2 bases and J dropped 7; count of bases not matched to a gene: 11. CDR1 is SGHNT, CDR2 YYREEE, per germline (reference sequence). CDR3 length: 15 amino acids. CDR3 in DNA: TGTGCCAGCAGCTTCCCAGGCGCGGGGGGCAGGGAGCAGTACTTC. Its translation is CASSFPGAGGREQYF.

The rearrangement links TRBV2 to TRBJ2-1, with D perhaps matching TRBD2 (5 bases). The CDR3 runs 16 residues. CDR1 and CDR2 (germline): SNHLY, FYNNEI. V lost 0 bases to trimming and J lost 7 bases, with 16 bases between them. The DNA of the CDR3 is TGTGCCAGCAGTGAAGCGCGGTTGCCTAGCAGGAATGAGCAGTTCTTC. It specifies CASSEARLPSRNEQFF.

The chain combines TRBV7-2 with TRBJ2-2; 7 nucleotides align to TRBD1. The ends lost 5 bases at V and 3 bases at J; junction bases unmatched: 12. Germline CDR1 reads SGHTA; CDR2 reads FQGNSA. The CDR3 is 17 amino acids. The DNA for the CDR3 is TGTGCCAGCAGCCCCAGGGGGACCCAGGGGGACACCGGGGAGCTGTTTTTT. Translation gives CASSPRGTQGDTGELFF.

This clone was detected only a few times. Distinct nucleotide sequences in the sample also encode this CDR3. The V and J genes are TRBV27 and TRBJ2-7; a weak D match, TRBD2 (6 bases). The CDR3 runs to 14 residues. In germline, CDR1 is MNHEY, CDR2 SMNVEV (reference sequence). Trimming pared 4 bases from V and 4 bases from J, leaving 14 bases between. The CDR3: CASSSGLGRYEQYF. The CDR3 region has the DNA TGTGCCAGCAGTTCAGGATTGGGGAGGTACGAGCAGTACTTC.

As to this clone: Just one base apart from a much larger clone, this may be a read error. This chain links TRBV5-4 with TRBJ1-6; no definite D call. The germline CDR1 and CDR2 sequences are SGHNT and YYREEE (reference sequence). CDR3 size: 14 residues. Trimming shortened V by 3 bases and J by 0 bases, and 4 bases separated the two germline ends. The DNA for the CDR3 is TGTGCCAGCAGCTCGGGCTCCTATAATTCACCCCTCCACTTT. It codes for CASSSGSYNSPLHF.

The chain has TRBV19 and TRBJ2-7; 10 bases are a match to TRBD2. Germline CDR1 and CDR2: LNHDA and SQIVND (reference sequence). The CDR3 runs 14 residues. Trimming removed 4 bases from V and 3 bases from J; junction bases left unmatched: 3. The CDR3 protein is CASSRGLASYEQYF. As DNA, the CDR3 is TGTGCCAGTAGTAGGGGACTAGCGAGCTACGAGCAGTACTTC. Drawing the rest from reference TRBV19 and TRBJ2-7, the complete variable domain is DGGITQSPKYLFRKEGQNVTLSCEQNLNHDAMYWYRQDPGQGLRLIYYSQIVNDFQKGDIAEGYSVSREKKESFPLTVTSAQKNPTAFYLCASSRGLASYEQYFGPGTRLTVT.

The chain is built from TRBV7-2 and TRBJ2-2; unclear D gene. This CDR3 has 16 amino acids. The V gene's germline CDR1 is SGHTA and CDR2 FQGNSA. V lost 5 bases and J 1 base, leaving 14 bases between the germline ends. The CDR3 DNA follows: TGTGCCAGCAGCCACCCCCGAGACTTGAACACCGGGGAGCTGTTTTTT. This translates into CASSHPRDLNTGELFF.

This chain links TRBV7-9 with TRBJ1-2; possible D gene TRBD1, 6 bases. The germline V and J ends were trimmed by 3 bases and 4 bases, with 9 bases remaining between them. The CDR3 totals 13 residues. Germline lookup yields CDR1 SEHNR and CDR2 FQNEAQ (reference sequence). The CDR3 DNA reads TGTGCCAGCAGCTTGGGGGGGGCCTATGGCTACACCTTC. Its protein is CASSLGGAYGYTF.

This sequence joins TRBV7-8 and TRBJ2-1, with TRBD2 matching 10 bases. The V segment lost 6 bases and the J segment 6 bases; nucleotides outside the gene matches: 14. Germline CDR1 reads SGHVS; CDR2 reads FQNEAQ. The CDR3 runs 17 residues. The CDR3 loop is CASSLYRQREGGNEQFF. CDR3 DNA: TGTGCCAGCAGTCTCTATCGCCAGCGGGAGGGGGGCAATGAGCAGTTCTTC.

This chain connects TRBV7-9 to TRBJ1-1; D unclear. The V gene lost 5 bases and the J gene lost 0 bases, with 13 bases spanning the gap. Germline CDR1 reads SEHNR; CDR2 reads FQNEAQ (reference sequence). The CDR3 contains 15 residues. CDR3 nucleotide sequence: TGTGCCAGCAGCCCTCCTGGACTGATGAACACTGAAGCTTTCTTT. Its protein is CASSPPGLMNTEAFF.

The chain carries TRBV29-1 and TRBJ1-4, with 9 positions matching TRBD1. Germline CDR1 SQVTM, CDR2 ANQGSEA. V shed 5 bases, J shed 5 bases, and the junction held 3 bases outside the gene matches. The CDR3 spans 13 residues. CDR3: CSVSGTGNEKLFF. DNA of the CDR3: TGCAGCGTTTCCGGGACAGGGAATGAAAAACTGTTTTTT.

The rearrangement joins TRBV5-1 to TRBJ2-5; 7 nucleotides agree with TRBD1. With V trimmed by 2 bases and J by 4 bases, 11 bases remained unmatched. Per germline, CDR1 SGHRS and CDR2 YFSETQ. The CDR3 has 16 amino acids. This chain's CDR3 is CASSLGGQALGETQYF. In DNA form, the CDR3 reads TGCGCCAGCAGCTTAGGGGGCCAAGCCCTCGGAGAGACCCAGTACTTC.

The chain carries TRBV11-2 and TRBJ2-5; 7 positions match TRBD1. The germline V gene has CDR1 SGHAT and CDR2 FQNNGV. The CDR3 is 15 residues long. V trimming: 3 bases; J trimming: 5 bases; junction bases outside the gene matches: 9. DNA for the CDR3: TGTGCCAGCAGCTTCGGTACAGGGGCCGGGGAGACCCAGTACTTC. Translated: CASSFGTGAGETQYF.